Shown below are 6 T cell receptor beta chains from a single sample sequenced in a study of spatial heterogeneity in lung cancer. Documented time point: sample taken at primary tumor resection. Unsorted whole RNA samples from tumor, nontumor lung or frozen PBMC were sequenced. One entry per CDR3 protein results from TCRdb running MiXCR on the 5' RACE reads. The sample lists around 60,000 distinct CDR3 sequences; about 8% were seen once. The material sequenced was PBMCs, taken at surgery. All receptors derive from a female donor with early-stage non-small cell lung cancer.

This clonotype was detected only a few times. CDR3 nucleotides: TGTGCCAGCATGGAAAGGGGGGTCGTACTGTATGGCTACACCTTC. Encoded protein: CASMERGVVLYGYTF. The V gene is TRBV28, the J gene TRBJ1-2, with a possible D match to TRBD1 (6 bases). Germline CDR1 is MDHEN and CDR2 is SYDVKM. The CDR3 is 15 residues long. Trimming left V 7 bases short and J 5 bases short, with 20 bases between.

This clonotype was picked up many times. CDR3 amino acids: CAWSPGTGGRDTQYF. The CDR3 DNA reads as TGTGCCTGGAGCCCCGGGACAGGGGGCAGAGATACGCAGTATTTT. The genes are TRBV30 and TRBJ2-3; the match to TRBD1 covers 12 bases. Germline lookup yields CDR1 GTSNPN and CDR2 SVGIG (reference sequence). V gave up 3 bases and J gave up 5 bases; unmatched junction bases: 6. CDR3 length: 15 residues. Drawing the rest from reference TRBV30 and TRBJ2-3, the complete variable domain is SQTIHQWPATLVQPVGSPLSLECTVEGTSNPNLYWYRQAAGRGLQLLFYSVGIGQISSEVPQNLSASRPQDRQFILSSKKLLLSDSGFYLCAWSPGTGGRDTQYFGPGTRLTVL.

V usage is TRBV7-2 and J usage is TRBJ2-4; 10 bases map to TRBD2. This CDR3 region has 17 residues. CDR1 is SGHTA, CDR2 FQGNSA, per germline. J gave up 2 bases and V 5 bases, and 9 bases lay outside the gene matches. In nucleotides, the CDR3 is TGTGCCAGCAGCACCCGGACTAGCGGTGATTCCAAAAACATTCAGTACTTC. Translated: CASSTRTSGDSKNIQYF.

At least ten counts were recorded for this clonotype. The chain employs TRBV28 and TRBJ1-3; D remains unclear. This CDR3 is 13 amino acids long. CDR1 MDHEN and CDR2 SYDVKM come from the germline V gene. The V and J ends lost 3 bases and 0 bases respectively, with 3 bases between them. This chain's CDR3 is CASSFGSGNTIYF. CDR3 DNA: TGTGCCAGCAGTTTCGGCTCTGGAAACACCATATATTTT.

This clonotype was seen a handful of times. The J gene is TRBJ1-5, the V gene TRBV5-1; D ambiguous. The CDR3 length is 15 residues. The germline V gene encodes CDR1 SGHRS and CDR2 YFSETQ. Trimming cost V 3 bases and J 4 bases, with 14 bases left between them. The DNA of the CDR3 is TGCGCCAGCAGCTATTCCGGGGTTGGGAATCAGCCCCAGCATTTT. As protein: CASSYSGVGNQPQHF. Full variable domain (rest looked up from reference TRBV5-1 and TRBJ1-5): KAGVTQTPRYLIKTRGQQVTLSCSPISGHRSVSWYQQTPGQGLQFLFEYFSETQRNKGNFPGRFSGRQFSNSRSEMNVSTLELGDSALYLCASSYSGVGNQPQHFGDGTRLSIL.

This clonotype has just a few counts. J is TRBJ2-2 and V is TRBV19; the match to TRBD1 covers 8 bases. Germline V gives CDR1 LNHDA, CDR2 SQIVND (reference sequence). This CDR3 has 14 amino acids. After removal of 6 bases from V and 5 bases from J, the junction contained 5 bases not matched to a gene. The CDR3 bases are TGTGCCAGTAGGCCGGGACAGGAGACCGGGGAGCTGTTTTTT. This codes for CASRPGQETGELFF.